What follows are 30 T cell receptor beta chains derived from one specimen sequenced in a study of blood T cell repertoires in COVID-19. Clones were sequenced by immunoSEQ multiplex PCR, and TCRdb holds only the in-frame ones, with some missing. The sample records about 45,000 clones, 77% being singletons. Specimen: peripheral blood. The receptors were sampled from an older woman with acute or convalescent COVID-19.

The chain is built from TRBV5-1 and TRBJ2-5; 9 bases agree with TRBD2. Germline lookup yields CDR1 SGHRS and CDR2 YFSETQ. Unmatched junction bases numbered 8, after V lost 0 bases and J lost 5 bases. This CDR3 region has 16 residues. Here the CDR3 reads CASSLGVSGSFETQYF. CDR3 DNA sequence: TGCGCCAGCAGCTTGGGTGTTAGCGGGAGTTTTGAGACCCAGTACTTC.

This chain links TRBV27 with TRBJ2-1, with D maybe TRBD2 (5 bases). The CDR3 is made up of 17 amino acids. In germline, CDR1 is MNHEY, CDR2 SMNVEV (reference sequence). V lost 4 bases to trimming and J lost 3 bases, with 19 bases between them. CDR3 in amino acids: CASSYPAPEVGYNEQFF. CDR3 coding DNA: TGTGCCAGCAGTTACCCAGCGCCGGAGGTCGGCTACAATGAGCAGTTCTTC.

This chain joins TRBV19 and TRBJ1-1; the D is unclear. V dropped 10 bases and J dropped 0 bases, with 12 bases sitting between them. Germline CDR1 LNHDA, CDR2 SQIVND (reference sequence). The CDR3 is made up of 13 amino acids. Written as DNA, the CDR3 is TGTGCCACTAGGGAGGAGTTGAACACTGAAGCTTTCTTT. This codes for CATREELNTEAFF.

The chain is built from TRBV28 and TRBJ2-4; 7 bases map to TRBD2. The CDR3 is 17 residues long. J gave up 1 base and V 2 bases, and 8 bases lay outside the gene matches. Germline loops: CDR1 MDHEN, CDR2 SYDVKM. In DNA form, the CDR3 reads TGTGCCAGCAGTTTAAGATCGGGGGGAGAGGCCAAAAACATTCAGTACTTC. It codes for CASSLRSGGEAKNIQYF.

This chain connects TRBV4-1 to TRBJ1-1; 7 bases fit TRBD1. Germline CDR1 MGHRA, CDR2 YSYEKL. V was clipped by 5 bases and J by 0 bases; unmatched bases: 18. The CDR3 is 19 residues long. The CDR3 loop reads CASSYSWTGSAIVNTEAFF. CDR3 DNA: TGCGCCAGCAGCTACTCGTGGACAGGTTCTGCGATCGTGAACACTGAAGCTTTCTTT.

This clone came up a few times. The V gene is TRBV7-2, the J gene TRBJ1-5; D perhaps matches TRBD1 (6 bases). V was pared by 3 bases and J by 5 bases, with 11 bases between. The CDR3 covers 14 residues. The germline V gene has CDR1 SGHTA and CDR2 FQGNSA. The CDR3 DNA sequence: TGTGCCAGCAGCTTTGGGGGCATGGATCAGCCCCAGCATTTT. This translates into CASSFGGMDQPQHF. The full variable domain, rest sourced from reference TRBV7-2 and TRBJ1-5, is GAGVSQSPSNKVTEKGKDVELRCDPISGHTALYWYRQSLGQGLEFLIYFQGNSAPDKSGLPSDRFSAERTGGSVSTLTIQRTQQEDSAVYLCASSFGGMDQPQHFGDGTRLSIL.

Concerning this clone: In the same sample, other DNA sequences code for this CDR3. This chain uses TRBV7-2 with TRBJ2-5; possible D gene TRBD1, 6 bases. The germline CDR1 and CDR2 sequences are SGHTA and FQGNSA. V lost 3 bases, J lost 4 bases, and 9 bases lay in between. The CDR3 has 13 residues. CDR3 region: CASSFSGVETQYF. The CDR3, as DNA: TGTGCCAGCAGCTTTTCAGGGGTAGAGACCCAGTACTTC.

This clone was observed a single time. This chain uses TRBV4-3 with TRBJ2-1; weak D call: TRBD2 (5 bases). V lost 0 bases to trimming and J lost 7 bases, with 16 bases between them. The germline CDR1 and CDR2 sequences are LGHNA and YSLEER. The CDR3 runs to 16 residues. CDR3: CASSQDTGVMRNEQFF. CDR3 in DNA: TGCGCCAGCAGCCAAGATACCGGGGTCATGCGAAATGAGCAGTTCTTC.

This rearrangement joins TRBV30 to TRBJ2-7; weak D call: TRBD2 (5 bases). Germline V CDR1 and CDR2: GTSNPN, SVGIG (reference sequence). Trimming took off 0 bases at V and 4 bases at J, with 10 bases between the two ends. There are 13 residues in the CDR3. CDR3 in DNA: TGTGCCTGGAGTGTAGGAGGTGGTTACGAGCAGTACTTC. Amino acid sequence: CAWSVGGGYEQYF.

CDR3 amino acids: CASTLDPYGMNTEAFF. Written as DNA, the CDR3 is TGTGCCAGTACCCTAGACCCTTACGGGATGAACACTGAAGCTTTCTTT. The chain recombines TRBV19 with TRBJ1-1; D gene ambiguous. Germline-derived CDR1 and CDR2 are LNHDA and SQIVND (reference sequence). Trimming took 7 bases from V and 0 from J, leaving 18 bases between them. This CDR3 has 16 amino acids.

V usage is TRBV7-9 and J usage is TRBJ1-1, with D unclear. The ends were cut back, 1 base at V and 1 base at J, with 7 bases in the middle. The CDR3 has 14 residues. Germline CDR1 SEHNR, CDR2 FQNEAQ (reference sequence). The CDR3, as DNA: TGTGCCAGCAGCTTAGGGGCAGGGAACACTGAAGCTTTCTTT. Translated: CASSLGAGNTEAFF.

V usage is TRBV19 and J usage is TRBJ1-2, with 7 nucleotides matching TRBD1. CDR1 LNHDA and CDR2 SQIVND come from the germline V gene (reference sequence). V gave up 5 bases and J gave up 7 bases; unmatched junction bases: 10. The CDR3 has 14 residues. CDR3 loop: CASSPQDRKSGYTF. The CDR3 region has the DNA TGTGCCAGTAGTCCCCAGGACAGGAAGTCTGGCTACACCTTC.

V is TRBV10-1 and J is TRBJ1-1; tentative D call: TRBD1 (6 bases). From germline, CDR1 is WNHNN and CDR2 SYGVQD (reference sequence). The CDR3 totals 14 residues. The V gene lost 6 bases and the J gene lost 1 base, with 12 bases spanning the gap. This chain's CDR3 is CASRAGTPNTEAFF. For the CDR3, the DNA is TGCGCCAGCAGGGCCGGGACACCGAACACTGAAGCTTTCTTT.

V and J are TRBV27 and TRBJ2-5; weak D call: TRBD1 (5 bases). Looked up from germline, CDR1 is MNHEY and CDR2 is SMNVEV (reference sequence). CDR3 size: 13 residues. Trimming removed 5 bases at V and 5 bases at J, with 12 bases between. The CDR3 DNA follows: TGTGCCAGCAGTAATGGACACTGGGAGACCCAGTACTTC. Residues: CASSNGHWETQYF.

V and J are TRBV5-1 and TRBJ1-2; D perhaps matches TRBD1 (6 bases). The CDR3 runs 14 residues. The germline V and J ends were trimmed by 0 bases and 6 bases, with 12 bases remaining between them. Germline V gene sequence: CDR1 SGHRS, CDR2 YFSETQ. The CDR3 sequence is CASSLDRTENGYTF. The DNA of the CDR3 is TGCGCCAGCAGCTTGGACCGGACAGAAAATGGCTACACCTTC.

This clone appeared once. The chain recombines TRBV5-4 with TRBJ1-1; D ambiguous. Between the trimmed V and J ends, which lost 4 bases and 0 bases, there was a span of 13 bases. Germline values: CDR1 SGHNT, CDR2 YYREEE (reference sequence). This CDR3 has 15 residues. The CDR3 DNA reads TGTGCCAGCAGCCTTTCTTCGTCCCTGAACACTGAAGCTTTCTTT. Its protein is CASSLSSSLNTEAFF.

There are a few counts of this clone. The chain has TRBV5-5 and TRBJ1-4; D gene ambiguous. The V end lost 4 bases, the J end lost 5 bases, and 18 bases lay between the germline ends. The CDR3 runs to 16 residues. CDR1 and CDR2 from the germline V gene are SGHKS and YYEKEE (reference sequence). The CDR3 sequence: CASSPRRSGTNEKLFF. CDR3 DNA sequence: TGTGCCAGCAGCCCCAGGAGGTCGGGAACCAATGAAAAACTGTTTTTT.

This clone was picked up a small number of times. The chain couples TRBV28 to TRBJ1-5, with D perhaps matching TRBD1 (6 bases). This CDR3 spans 15 amino acids. V shed 5 bases and J shed 4 bases, with 15 bases lying between them. Per the germline V gene, CDR1 is MDHEN and CDR2 is SYDVKM. CDR3 DNA sequence: TGTGCCAGCAGTCCACCGGGACAAAGTAATCAGCCCCAGCATTTT. Translating gives CASSPPGQSNQPQHF.

The chain joins TRBV11-2 to TRBJ2-1; 11 bases align to TRBD2. The germline V gene has CDR1 SGHAT and CDR2 FQNNGV. This CDR3 spans 17 amino acids. The ends lost 1 base at V and 4 bases at J; junction bases unmatched: 6. CDR3 sequence reads: CASSLGPGLAAYNEQFF. The CDR3 region has the DNA TGTGCCAGCAGCTTAGGACCGGGACTAGCGGCTTACAATGAGCAGTTCTTC.

This clone was seen a handful of times. The V call is TRBV11-3, the J call TRBJ1-6, with D unclear. Between the trimmed V and J ends, which lost 4 bases and 7 bases, there was a span of 8 bases. Germline assignment: CDR1 SGHNT and CDR2 YENEEA. The CDR3 is 13 residues long. Here the CDR3 DNA reads TGTGCCAGCAGCTGGGCCCCGAATTCACCCCTCCACTTT. Amino acid sequence: CASSWAPNSPLHF.

The gene calls are TRBV28 and TRBJ2-7, with TRBD1 matching over 7 bases. V was pared by 5 bases and J by 10 bases, with 5 bases of the junction left unmatched. This CDR3 region has 11 residues. Germline V gene data show CDR1 as MDHEN and CDR2 as SYDVKM. CDR3: CASSVRTGQYF. Written as DNA, the CDR3 is TGTGCCAGCAGTGTCCGGACAGGCCAGTACTTC.

The J gene is TRBJ2-1, the V gene TRBV11-3; the match to TRBD2 covers 8 bases. In germline, CDR1 is SGHNT, CDR2 YENEEA. CDR3 length: 14 residues. The V segment lost 5 bases and the J segment 9 bases; nucleotides outside the gene matches: 9. As DNA, the CDR3 is TGTGCCAGCAGCGATACGGGAGGGCCGGTTGAGCAGTTCTTC. It codes for CASSDTGGPVEQFF.

This clone was counted only a few times. V gene TRBV10-1 combines with J gene TRBJ2-2; no definite D call. Germline CDR1 is WNHNN and CDR2 is SYGVQD (reference sequence). This CDR3 is built from 14 residues. The V and J ends lost 4 bases and 1 base respectively, with 7 bases between them. CDR3 residues: CASSVTLNTGELFF. For the CDR3, the DNA is TGCGCCAGCAGTGTAACATTGAACACCGGGGAGCTGTTTTTT.

The chain employs TRBV3-1 (or the pseudogene TRBV3-2) and TRBJ2-7; D not certain. V was trimmed by 2 bases and J by 6 bases, leaving 11 bases between them. This CDR3 is 13 amino acids long. Germline V gene sequence: CDR1 LGHDT, CDR2 YNNKEL (reference sequence). The CDR3 coding sequence is TGTGCCAGCAGCCAATCTCAAAACGGCGAGCAGTACTTC. It yields the protein CASSQSQNGEQYF.

The chain links TRBV3-1 (or the pseudogene TRBV3-2) to TRBJ2-4, with D possibly TRBD2 on 5 matching bases. Germline CDR1 is LGHDT and CDR2 is YNNKEL (reference sequence). V lost 0 bases to trimming and J lost 6 bases, with 6 bases between them. CDR3 length: 13 residues. The CDR3 nucleotides are TGTGCCAGCAGCCAAGAAACTAGAAACATTCAGTACTTC. Translation: CASSQETRNIQYF.

This clone has just a few counts. The V and J genes are TRBV10-1 and TRBJ2-2; weak D call: TRBD2 (6 bases). Germline V gene lookup returns CDR1 WNHNN and CDR2 SYGVQD (reference sequence). CDR3 length: 16 residues. V dropped 4 bases and J dropped 6 bases, with 18 bases sitting between them. The CDR3 sequence: CASSAGTGDVAGELFF. The DNA of the CDR3 is TGCGCCAGCAGTGCCGGGACGGGGGATGTTGCCGGGGAGCTGTTTTTT.

J is TRBJ2-3 and V is TRBV4-3; no reliable D call. Germline CDR1 LGHNA, CDR2 YSLEER. V shed 1 base and J shed 6 bases, with 11 bases lying between them. The CDR3 sequence is 14 residues long. CDR3 coding DNA: TGCGCCAGCAGCCAAGGAGATAGCCGGGATACGCAGTATTTT. Its protein product is CASSQGDSRDTQYF.

The CDR3 DNA sequence: TGTGCCAGCAGTTCGGGACTGCCGAACACTGAAGCTTTCTTT. Translation: CASSSGLPNTEAFF. The chain carries TRBV28 and TRBJ1-1, with D possibly TRBD1 on 5 matching bases. Germline values: CDR1 MDHEN, CDR2 SYDVKM. This CDR3 is 14 amino acids long. Trimming took off 4 bases at V and 1 base at J, with 10 bases between the two ends.

This chain connects TRBV7-2 to TRBJ1-2; D unresolved. V was clipped by 4 bases and J by 0 bases, with 6 bases between them. Per the germline V gene, CDR1 is SGHTA and CDR2 is FQGNSA. The CDR3 runs to 13 residues. CDR3 nucleotide sequence: TGTGCCAGCAGCTCTACCCCTAACTATGGCTACACCTTC. It codes for CASSSTPNYGYTF.

V gene TRBV10-3 combines with J gene TRBJ2-7, with TRBD2 matching over 9 bases. Germline V lookup: CDR1 ENHRY, CDR2 SYGVKD. Trimming removed 4 bases from V and 1 base from J; junction bases left unmatched: 2. The CDR3 is 14 residues long. CDR3 amino acids: CAISGGRGSYEQYF. For the CDR3, the DNA is TGTGCCATCAGTGGCGGGAGGGGGTCCTACGAGCAGTACTTC.